One sample yielded the 30 T cell receptor beta chains listed below, sequenced in a study of cytomegalovirus exposure and HLA in healthy donors. Assay: immunoSEQ multiplex PCR; the TCRdb copy retains only in-frame clones and omits some. The sample records 150,000 to 200,000 clones, almost 85% being singletons. Source material: PBMCs. All receptors come from a man aged 30 to 39 in good health and CMV-seropositive.

This rearrangement joins TRBV7-9 to TRBJ2-7; D is undetermined. Germline V gene sequence: CDR1 SEHNR, CDR2 FQNEAQ (reference sequence). The CDR3 has 14 residues. Trimming removed 5 bases at V and 1 base at J, with 12 bases between. The CDR3 protein is CASSPWAKSYEQYF. In DNA, the CDR3 is TGTGCCAGCAGCCCCTGGGCGAAATCCTACGAGCAGTACTTC.

This clone was detected only once. The chain uses TRBV18 and TRBJ2-7, with 9 bases aligning to TRBD1. The ends lost 4 bases at V and 5 bases at J; junction bases unmatched: 6. The CDR3 has 14 residues. Looked up from germline, CDR1 is KGHSH and CDR2 is LQKENI. In DNA form, the CDR3 reads TGTGCCAGCTCACACAGACAGGGGGAAGACGAGCAGTACTTC. Its translation is CASSHRQGEDEQYF. Combining the CDR3 with reference TRBV18 and TRBJ2-7 gives the whole variable domain NAGVMQNPRHLVRRRGQEARLRCSPMKGHSHVYWYRQLPEEGLKFMVYLQKENIIDESGMPKERFSAEFPKEGPSILRIQQVVRGDSAAYFCASSHRQGEDEQYFGPGTRLTVT.

The chain is built from TRBV5-8 and TRBJ2-7; a weak D match, TRBD1 (6 bases). V was cut by 3 bases and J by 4 bases, with 11 bases left in between. Germline V gene data show CDR1 as SGHTS and CDR2 as YDEGEE. The CDR3 is 13 amino acids. CDR3: CASSSTGWYEQYF. DNA for the CDR3: TGTGCCAGCAGCTCGACAGGTTGGTACGAGCAGTACTTC.

The rearrangement joins TRBV29-1 to TRBJ2-7, with 8 bases aligning to TRBD1. The germline CDR1 and CDR2 sequences are SQVTM and ANQGSEA. The CDR3 spans 13 residues. V gave up 5 bases and J gave up 0 bases; unmatched junction bases: 3. The CDR3 loop reads CSVKTGDSYEQYF. As DNA, the CDR3 is TGCAGCGTTAAGACAGGGGACTCCTACGAGCAGTACTTC.

In its sample, this clone was seen a few times. The V gene is TRBV7-8, the J gene TRBJ2-3, with 11 bases matching TRBD1. The CDR3 has 15 residues. Germline V gives CDR1 SGHVS, CDR2 FQNEAQ. V shed 5 bases, J shed 3 bases, and the junction held 4 bases outside the gene matches. CDR3 sequence reads: CASSPRDRGTDTQYF. The CDR3 DNA follows: TGTGCCAGCAGCCCCCGGGACAGGGGGACAGATACGCAGTATTTT. Looking up the rest from reference TRBV7-8 and TRBJ2-3 gives the full variable domain: GAGVSQSPRYKVAKRGQDVALRCDPISGHVSLFWYQQALGQGPEFLTYFQNEAQLDKSGLPSDRFFAERPEGSVSTLKIQRTQQEDSAVYLCASSPRDRGTDTQYFGPGTRLTVL.

This clone was recorded once. CDR3 protein: CASRGLVRPGELFF. In DNA form, the CDR3 reads TGTGCCAGCAGAGGACTAGTTCGGCCCGGGGAGCTGTTTTTT. The chain couples TRBV2 to TRBJ2-2; TRBD2 aligns across 7 bases. The V gene end was trimmed by 6 bases and the J gene end by 6 bases; junction bases not matched to a gene: 7. The CDR3 runs to 14 residues. CDR1 and CDR2 (germline): SNHLY, FYNNEI.

This chain uses TRBV28 with TRBJ2-7; 8 positions agree with TRBD1. The CDR3 totals 13 residues. Germline V lookup: CDR1 MDHEN, CDR2 SYDVKM. The V gene end was trimmed by 6 bases and the J gene end by 5 bases; junction bases not matched to a gene: 6. For the CDR3, the DNA is TGTGCCAGCAGGAGGGGACAGGTGAACGAGCAGTACTTC. It is translated as CASRRGQVNEQYF.

The chain uses TRBV9 and TRBJ2-2; the D is unclear. This CDR3 is 15 amino acids long. V was clipped by 1 base and J by 0 bases, with 7 bases between them. CDR1 is SGDLS and CDR2 is YYNGEE in the germline V gene. Here the CDR3 reads CASSVRQANTGELFF. CDR3 coding DNA: TGTGCCAGCAGCGTAAGGCAGGCGAACACCGGGGAGCTGTTTTTT.

The chain couples TRBV6-1 to TRBJ2-7; D is possibly TRBD2 (6 bases). Germline lookup yields CDR1 MNHNS and CDR2 SASEGT. V gave up 3 bases and J gave up 2 bases, with 20 bases separating them. The CDR3 spans 17 residues. CDR3 sequence: CASSDERGAGRTYEQYF. The CDR3 coding sequence is TGTGCCAGCAGTGATGAGCGCGGGGCAGGGAGAACCTACGAGCAGTACTTC.

The chain employs TRBV2 and TRBJ1-1, with D hard to call. Germline loops: CDR1 SNHLY, CDR2 FYNNEI. The V gene lost 6 bases and the J gene lost 3 bases, with 5 bases spanning the gap. This CDR3 has 11 amino acids. The CDR3 reads CASRFDTEAFF. CDR3 sequence (DNA): TGTGCCAGCAGGTTCGACACTGAAGCTTTCTTT.

J is TRBJ2-5 and V is TRBV7-6; D is unresolved. This CDR3 contains 14 residues. Trimming stripped 1 base from V and 2 bases from J, with 8 bases between. Germline V gene data show CDR1 as SGHVS and CDR2 as FNYEAQ. CDR3: CASSLGPIQETQYF. DNA of the CDR3: TGTGCCAGCAGCTTAGGGCCGATACAAGAGACCCAGTACTTC.

The chain carries TRBV5-1 and TRBJ2-7, with 9 bases matching TRBD1. The trim removed 6 bases at V and 0 bases at J, leaving 4 bases unmatched. This CDR3 comprises 14 residues. From germline, CDR1 is SGHRS and CDR2 YFSETQ. CDR3 sequence (DNA): TGCGCCAGCAAAACGACAGGGGGCTCCTACGAGCAGTACTTC. This gives the protein CASKTTGGSYEQYF.

The chain has TRBV6-1 and TRBJ2-3; possibly TRBD1 for D (6 bases). This CDR3 spans 14 amino acids. V was cut by 4 bases and J by 3 bases, with 11 bases left in between. Germline V gives CDR1 MNHNS, CDR2 SASEGT. The chain's CDR3 is CASSVGGRTDTQYF. Written as DNA, the CDR3 is TGTGCCAGCAGTGTAGGGGGACGGACAGATACGCAGTATTTT.

The V call is TRBV6-5, the J call TRBJ2-1, with 10 bases matching TRBD1. The germline CDR1 and CDR2 sequences are MNHEY and SVGAGI. Losses at the gene ends were 4 bases for V and 4 bases for J; bases not matched to a gene: 7. CDR3 length: 16 residues. The chain's CDR3 is CASSWGQGLLYNEQFF. CDR3 in DNA: TGTGCCAGCAGTTGGGGACAGGGGTTACTTTACAATGAGCAGTTCTTC.

The chain uses TRBV19 and TRBJ1-1, with 7 nucleotides matching TRBD1. V lost 3 bases to trimming and J lost 10 bases; unmatched junction nucleotides: 8. CDR1 and CDR2 (germline): LNHDA, SQIVND (reference sequence). This CDR3 comprises 13 residues. The CDR3 spells CASSITQGEAAFF. In DNA, the CDR3 is TGTGCCAGTAGTATTACCCAGGGGGAAGCAGCTTTCTTT.

V usage is TRBV9 and J usage is TRBJ2-7; D call uncertain. V was trimmed by 0 bases and J by 0 bases, leaving 10 bases between them. This CDR3 spans 15 amino acids. The germline V gene encodes CDR1 SGDLS and CDR2 YYNGEE. This CDR3 is CASSVGPANSYEQYF. For the CDR3, the DNA is TGTGCCAGCAGCGTAGGGCCAGCGAACTCCTACGAGCAGTACTTC.

The sample holds a few counts of this clone. The V call is TRBV2, the J call TRBJ2-4, with 8 bases fitting TRBD2. The germline V gene has CDR1 SNHLY and CDR2 FYNNEI. CDR3 size: 14 residues. The junction had 2 bases not matched to a gene; V was cut back by 3 bases and J by 4 bases. The CDR3 coding sequence is TGTGCCAGCAGTGAGGCTAGCGGGAAAAACATTCAGTACTTC. Translating it yields CASSEASGKNIQYF.

The chain has TRBV9 and TRBJ1-1; D is ambiguous. The CDR3 totals 13 residues. Per the germline V gene, CDR1 is SGDLS and CDR2 is YYNGEE. V was clipped by 4 bases and J by 5 bases, with 12 bases between them. In nucleotides, the CDR3 is TGTGCCAGCAGCCCTTCGGGAGGAACTGAAGCTTTCTTT. Protein: CASSPSGGTEAFF.

The chain joins TRBV29-1 to TRBJ1-2; D is uncertain. The CDR3 runs 13 residues. Germline CDR1 and CDR2: SQVTM and ANQGSEA. Trimming removed 6 bases from V and 6 bases from J, with 17 bases in between. The CDR3 coding sequence is TGCAGCGTAGCGGACTCGACTCCCAATGGCTACACCTTC. It specifies CSVADSTPNGYTF.

This clone was found a few times. V gene TRBV18 combines with J gene TRBJ2-4; D might be TRBD2 (5 bases). The CDR3 runs 16 residues. CDR1 is KGHSH, CDR2 LQKENI, per germline. With 0 bases removed from V and 1 base from J, the gap between germline ends came to 10 bases. CDR3 amino acids: CASSPPRVGAKNIQYF. The CDR3 region has the DNA TGTGCCAGCTCACCACCGAGGGTAGGGGCCAAAAACATTCAGTACTTC.

The chain employs TRBV13 and TRBJ2-7, with 8 bases that match TRBD2. Trimming at V came to 1 base and at J to 4 bases, leaving 6 bases not matched to a gene. In germline, CDR1 is PRHDT, CDR2 FYEKMQ (reference sequence). The CDR3 is 15 residues long. The CDR3 is CASSLVSGGDYEQYF. For the CDR3, the DNA is TGTGCCAGCAGCTTAGTGTCCGGGGGGGATTACGAGCAGTACTTC.

Only a few counts were recorded for this clone. V is TRBV30 and J is TRBJ1-1; possible D gene TRBD1, 5 bases. Per the germline V gene, CDR1 is GTSNPN and CDR2 is SVGIG (reference sequence). Trimming removed 0 bases from V and 5 bases from J, with 10 bases in between. CDR3 length: 13 residues. CDR3 protein: CAWSVARGTEAFF. As DNA, the CDR3 is TGTGCCTGGAGTGTCGCTAGGGGTACTGAAGCTTTCTTT.

V gene TRBV4-3 combines with J gene TRBJ2-5, with 7 bases fitting TRBD1. V lost 0 bases to trimming and J lost 1 base; unmatched junction nucleotides: 2. This CDR3 spans 15 amino acids. Germline V gene data show CDR1 as LGHNA and CDR2 as YSLEER. In nucleotides, the CDR3 is TGCGCCAGCAGCCAAGATGGGACAGTCCAAGAGACCCAGTACTTC. This translates into CASSQDGTVQETQYF.

The V gene is TRBV30, the J gene TRBJ1-5; D remains unclear. The CDR3 consists of 14 residues. With 2 bases removed from V and 4 bases from J, the gap between germline ends came to 12 bases. Germline V CDR1 and CDR2: GTSNPN, SVGIG (reference sequence). The CDR3 bases are TGTGCCTGGAGTACAACGGGAGTGAATCAGCCCCAGCATTTT. Translated: CAWSTTGVNQPQHF.

Written as DNA, the CDR3 is TGTGCCAGCAGAACATCCCCGTCCTACGAGCAGTACTTC. It is translated as CASRTSPSYEQYF. The chain carries TRBV28 and TRBJ2-7; D unclear. The CDR3 length is 13 residues. Germline CDR1 MDHEN, CDR2 SYDVKM. The V end lost 6 bases, the J end lost 1 base, and 10 bases lay between the germline ends. The variable domain in full, completed from reference TRBV28 and TRBJ2-7, reads DVKVTQSSRYLVKRTGEKVFLECVQDMDHENMFWYRQDPGLGLRLIYFSYDVKMKEKGDIPEGYSVSREKKERFSLILESASTNQTSMYLCASRTSPSYEQYFGPGTRLTVT.

CDR3 sequence (DNA): TGTGCCAGCAGCTGGGGACAGGGTGTACCCCTGCACCAAGAGACCCAGTACTTC. This encodes CASSWGQGVPLHQETQYF. V usage is TRBV7-8 and J usage is TRBJ2-5; 9 nucleotides align to TRBD1. The V gene's germline CDR1 is SGHVS and CDR2 FQNEAQ. The CDR3 runs 18 residues. Trimming cost V 4 bases and J 0 bases; bases outside gene matches: 12.

This clone came up a few times. The chain employs TRBV7-8 and TRBJ2-2; 13 nucleotides line up with TRBD2. CDR3 length: 17 residues. The trim removed 7 bases at V and 5 bases at J, leaving 10 bases unmatched. Germline lookup yields CDR1 SGHVS and CDR2 FQNEAQ. The DNA for the CDR3 is TGTGCCAGCACCCGGACTAGCGGGAGTGGTGGGACCGGGGAGCTGTTTTTT. The encoded protein is CASTRTSGSGGTGELFF.

CDR3 sequence reads: CAWSVFRGNTDTQYF. CDR3 bases: TGTGCCTGGAGTGTATTTCGGGGGAACACAGATACGCAGTATTTT. The chain links TRBV30 to TRBJ2-3; D possibly corresponds to TRBD2 (6 bases). Germline V gene lookup returns CDR1 GTSNPN and CDR2 SVGIG (reference sequence). The CDR3 spans 15 residues. The V end lost 0 bases, the J end lost 2 bases, and 12 bases lay between the germline ends. Based on the CDR3 plus reference TRBV30 and TRBJ2-3, the full variable domain is SQTIHQWPATLVQPVGSPLSLECTVEGTSNPNLYWYRQAAGRGLQLLFYSVGIGQISSEVPQNLSASRPQDRQFILSSKKLLLSDSGFYLCAWSVFRGNTDTQYFGPGTRLTVL.

J is TRBJ2-3 and V is TRBV2; 9 nucleotides match TRBD2. The J segment lost 0 bases and the V segment lost 5 bases, leaving 6 bases of the junction unmatched. The germline CDR1 and CDR2 sequences are SNHLY and FYNNEI. The CDR3 runs to 16 residues. Here the CDR3 DNA reads TGTGCCAGCAGTCCTTCTAGCGGGGAAAGCACAGATACGCAGTATTTT. It codes for CASSPSSGESTDTQYF.

V is TRBV6-5 and J is TRBJ1-1; TRBD1 might be the D (5 bases). V lost 2 bases and J lost 5, with 9 bases in between. The CDR3 loop spans 13 amino acids. Germline CDR1 and CDR2: MNHEY and SVGAGI. The CDR3 loop is CASSYPGGTEAFF. DNA for the CDR3: TGTGCCAGCAGTTACCCCGGGGGGACTGAAGCTTTCTTT.